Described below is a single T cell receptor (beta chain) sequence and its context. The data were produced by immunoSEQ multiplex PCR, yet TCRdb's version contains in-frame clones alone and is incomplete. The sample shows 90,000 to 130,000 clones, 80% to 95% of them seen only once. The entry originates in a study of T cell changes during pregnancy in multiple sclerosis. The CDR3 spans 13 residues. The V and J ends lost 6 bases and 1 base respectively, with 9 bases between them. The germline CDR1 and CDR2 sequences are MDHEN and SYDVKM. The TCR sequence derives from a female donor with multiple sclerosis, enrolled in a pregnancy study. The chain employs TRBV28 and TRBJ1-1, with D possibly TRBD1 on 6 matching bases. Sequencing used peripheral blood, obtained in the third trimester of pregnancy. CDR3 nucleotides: TGTGCCAGCAGCTGGACAGCGAACACTGAAGCTTTCTTT. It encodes CASSWTANTEAFF.